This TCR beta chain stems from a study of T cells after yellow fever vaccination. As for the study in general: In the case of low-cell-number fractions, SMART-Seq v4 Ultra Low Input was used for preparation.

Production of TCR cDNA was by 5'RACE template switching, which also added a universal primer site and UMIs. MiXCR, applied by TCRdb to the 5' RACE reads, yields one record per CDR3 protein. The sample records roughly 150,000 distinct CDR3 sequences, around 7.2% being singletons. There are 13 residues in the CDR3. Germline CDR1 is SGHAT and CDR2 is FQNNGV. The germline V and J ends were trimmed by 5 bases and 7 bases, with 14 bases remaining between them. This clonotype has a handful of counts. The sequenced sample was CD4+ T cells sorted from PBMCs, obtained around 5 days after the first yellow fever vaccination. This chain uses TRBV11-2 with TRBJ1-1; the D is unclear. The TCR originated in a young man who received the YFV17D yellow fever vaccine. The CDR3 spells CASSGLQSFEAFF. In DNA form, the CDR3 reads TGTGCCAGCAGCGGATTACAGAGCTTTGAAGCTTTCTTT.